This T cell receptor (beta chain) appears in the sequencing data of a study of CD8 T cells in Susac syndrome. In contrast to the negatively isolated CD8+ and CD4+ T cells, TEMRA cells were FACS-enriched. Random hexamers served to reverse transcribe roughly 0.5 to 1 ug RNA. immunoSEQ multiplex PCR amplified TCR beta CDR3 across 54 Vbeta, 13 Jbeta. TCRdb re-called the immunoSEQ multiplex PCR reads with MiXCR, one entry per CDR3 protein. Of approximately 110,000 distinct CDR3 sequences in the sample, about 92% are singletons; the top ten hold around 0.3%. This clonotype was sampled from a human donor with multiple sclerosis. Sequencing was performed on CD8+ T cells from PBMCs.

This CDR3 is CASSVDRELAKNIQYF. The CDR3 DNA reads as TGCGCCAGCAGTGTCGACAGGGAATTAGCCAAAAACATTCAGTACTTC. This rearrangement joins TRBV5-1 to TRBJ2-4, with TRBD1 matching over 7 bases. The CDR3 totals 16 residues. The V gene end was trimmed by 5 bases and the J gene end by 0 bases; junction bases not matched to a gene: 8. The germline CDR1 and CDR2 sequences are SGHRS and YFSETQ.